Each of the 7 T cell receptor beta chains below was sequenced from the same sample in a study of immune evolution from preneoplasia to lung adenocarcinoma. The assay was immunoSEQ multiplex PCR, and TCRdb's table has in-frame clones only and misses some. In the table there are roughly 9,400 clones, 70% to 90% of which are singletons. The sample comprised FFPE invasive lung adenocarcinoma tissue. These receptor sequences come from a person between 65 and 79 years old with invasive lung adenocarcinoma. Some clones in this sample may be carry-over from other donors' samples.

V is TRBV28 and J is TRBJ2-1; a weak D match, TRBD2 (6 bases). The CDR3 loop spans 15 amino acids. Germline V gene sequence: CDR1 MDHEN, CDR2 SYDVKM. The V gene lost 2 bases and the J gene lost 6 bases, with 14 bases spanning the gap. The CDR3 loop reads CASSLMASDSNEQFF. DNA of the CDR3: TGTGCCAGCAGTTTAATGGCTAGCGATAGCAATGAGCAGTTCTTC.

J is TRBJ2-5 and V is TRBV10-3; tentatively, D is TRBD1 or TRBD2 (5 bases each). The germline gives CDR1 ENHRY, CDR2 SYGVKD. This CDR3 spans 13 amino acids. V was trimmed by 6 bases and J by 2 bases, leaving 10 bases between them. The CDR3 DNA is TGTGCCATCAGGGACTCAGGGCAAGAGACCCAGTACTTC. It translates to CAIRDSGQETQYF.

V usage is TRBV6-5 and J usage is TRBJ1-2, with 7 bases that match TRBD1. The J segment lost 5 bases and the V segment lost 5 bases, leaving 5 bases of the junction unmatched. The germline gives CDR1 MNHEY, CDR2 SVGAGI. This CDR3 is built from 13 residues. The CDR3 nucleotides are TGTGCCAGCAGTGGGGGACAGAGTTATGGCTACACCTTC. This encodes CASSGGQSYGYTF.

The chain carries TRBV5-1 and TRBJ2-2; 8 bases agree with TRBD2. The V gene's germline CDR1 is SGHRS and CDR2 YFSETQ. V was pared by 0 bases and J by 6 bases, with 4 bases of the junction left unmatched. The CDR3 length is 15 residues. CDR3 in DNA: TGCGCCAGCAGCTTGGCCGGGGGGGCCGCCGGGGAGCTGTTTTTT. Its translation: CASSLAGGAAGELFF.

The rearrangement uses TRBV7-2 and TRBJ1-5; 8 bases agree with TRBD1. From germline, CDR1 is SGHTA and CDR2 FQGNSA. This CDR3 is 15 amino acids long. V was pared by 5 bases and J by 3 bases, with 6 bases of the junction left unmatched. The CDR3 sequence is CASSRSTGDNQPQHF. CDR3 nucleotides: TGTGCCAGCAGCCGCTCGACAGGGGACAATCAGCCCCAGCATTTT.

The chain uses TRBV9 and TRBJ2-2; D gene uncertain. Trimming left V 3 bases short and J 8 bases short, with 8 bases between. The CDR3 spans 12 residues. Per germline, CDR1 SGDLS and CDR2 YYNGEE. The CDR3 DNA reads TGTGCCAGCAGCGCACCGGAGGGGGAGCTGTTTTTT. It yields the protein CASSAPEGELFF.

This clone was observed a single time. CDR3 DNA: TGCAGCGTTGAAGTCTCGGCGGTGAACACTGAAGCTTTCTTT. Its protein is CSVEVSAVNTEAFF. The chain uses TRBV29-1 and TRBJ1-1, with D hard to call. The CDR3 consists of 14 residues. The ends were cut back, 1 base at V and 0 bases at J, with 9 bases in the middle. Per the germline V gene, CDR1 is SQVTM and CDR2 is ANQGSEA.